The clone carrying this TCR beta chain was recorded only once. Sequencing was performed with immunoSEQ multiplex PCR; in TCRdb, only in-frame clones are kept and a portion is missing. The sample contains about 250,000 clones, about nine tenths of which appear only once. The entry originates in a study of blood T cell repertoires in COVID-19. Germline lookup yields CDR1 SGHTA and CDR2 FQGTGA. V lost 4 bases, J lost 2 bases, and 8 bases lay in between. The CDR3 is made up of 14 amino acids. Specimen: PBMCs or T cells enriched from blood (not recorded which). The gene calls are TRBV7-3 and TRBJ2-2; the D gene is possibly TRBD2 (6 bases). The receptor was isolated from a man aged 40-50 years who had recovered from COVID-19. The CDR3 sequence: CASSSGLNTGELFF. CDR3 DNA: TGTGCCAGCAGCTCGGGACTCAACACCGGGGAGCTGTTTTTT. Drawing the rest from reference TRBV7-3 and TRBJ2-2, the complete variable domain is GAGVSQTPSNKVTEKGKYVELRCDPISGHTALYWYRQSLGQGPEFLIYFQGTGAADDSGLPNDRFFAVRPEGSVSTLKIQRTERGDSAVYLCASSSGLNTGELFFGEGSRLTVL.